This T cell receptor beta chain was recovered during a study of CXCR3-negative and CXCR3-positive naive CD8 T cells. CD45RO-CCR7+CD27+CD95- marked naive CD8+ T cells. As to this clonotype: What it binds is not known.

Germline assignment: CDR1 SGHTA and CDR2 FQGNSA. The CDR3 runs to 15 residues. The authors made the TRB cDNA libraries by 5' RACE using UMI labels. After re-calling the 5' RACE reads, TCRdb lists one entry per CDR3 protein, DNA absent. The sample data list about 90,000 distinct CDR3 sequences. Notes on the study in general: Much lower diversity was found in memory CD8+ cells, while both naive subsets had comparably high diversity. TRBV-TRBJ usage was alike in naive CXCR3-negative and CXCR3-positive cells but differed in memory cells. The TRB CDR3s that CXCR3-positive naive cells carried were more hydrophobic than those of CXCR3-negative naive cells.

The sample comprised naive CXCR3- CD8+ T cells from blood. This sample's subset: CD45RO-CCR7+CD27+CD95- naive CD8+ T cells lacking CXCR3 (TNR3-). The source is a human donor in good health. Some clones in this sample may be carry-over from other donors' samples. This chain uses TRBV7-2 with TRBJ2-5; the TCRdb D gene call, TRBD1, has no DNA to confirm it. The CDR3 loop reads CASGGRDRGQETQYF.